The rows below give T cell receptor beta chains drawn from one sample of a study of blood T cell repertoires in COVID-19. Profiling relied on immunoSEQ multiplex PCR, and the TCRdb table lists in-frame clones only, not all of them. The sample has around 700,000 clones, 90% seen once. Material for sequencing was peripheral blood. The origin of the receptors is a woman aged 18-30 years with acute or convalescent COVID-19. The CDR3 runs from the conserved cysteine through the conserved F or W. The order of the fields is J gene, V gene, CDR3 protein.

j_call: TRBJ2-3
v_call: TRBV3-1/TRBV3-2
cdr3_aa: CASSYTHTDTQYF

j_call: TRBJ2-1
v_call: TRBV27
cdr3_aa: CATIRGDEQFF

j_call: TRBJ2-2
v_call: TRBV28
cdr3_aa: CASSTQTSGGAGTGELFF

j_call: TRBJ1-2
v_call: TRBV28
cdr3_aa: CASSLRDTDYGYTF

j_call: TRBJ1-1
v_call: TRBV7-6
cdr3_aa: CASTQGTAMNTEAFF

j_call: TRBJ2-1
v_call: TRBV7-3
cdr3_aa: CASSPTGYNEQFF

j_call: TRBJ1-2
v_call: TRBV6-5
cdr3_aa: CASRERDKNYGYTF

j_call: TRBJ1-5
v_call: TRBV4-1
cdr3_aa: CASSQGGQGQPQHF

j_call: TRBJ2-4
v_call: TRBV11-2
cdr3_aa: CASGEWGQGKNIQYF

j_call: TRBJ2-7
v_call: TRBV7-2
cdr3_aa: CASSLAGTGGKNEQYF

j_call: TRBJ2-7
v_call: TRBV9
cdr3_aa: CASSPWDRLYEQYF

j_call: TRBJ2-3
v_call: TRBV6-5
cdr3_aa: CASSLGTITDTQYF

j_call: TRBJ1-5
v_call: TRBV6-2/TRBV6-3
cdr3_aa: CASSYAFPGQNQPQHF

j_call: TRBJ1-2
v_call: TRBV6-5
cdr3_aa: CASSTWDRGYGYTF

j_call: TRBJ1-2
v_call: TRBV5-1
cdr3_aa: CASSLEGGQGYTF

j_call: TRBJ1-3
v_call: TRBV6-5
cdr3_aa: CASRRTGAGNTIYF

j_call: TRBJ1-5
v_call: TRBV7-2
cdr3_aa: CASSLAGQGQPQHF

j_call: TRBJ1-2
v_call: TRBV6-5
cdr3_aa: CASSRKAGVDYGYTF

j_call: TRBJ2-3
v_call: TRBV7-2
cdr3_aa: CASSLQGTGTDTQYF

j_call: TRBJ2-7
v_call: TRBV11-3
cdr3_aa: CASGQGSSYEQYF

j_call: TRBJ1-1
v_call: TRBV6-5
cdr3_aa: CASSYSRVLGTEAFF

j_call: TRBJ1-2
v_call: TRBV27
cdr3_aa: CASSLVGDSYGYTF

j_call: TRBJ2-1
v_call: TRBV6-1
cdr3_aa: CASSEGTGSYNEQFF

j_call: TRBJ1-1
v_call: TRBV19
cdr3_aa: CANPDRLNPRAFF

j_call: TRBJ2-5
v_call: TRBV5-4
cdr3_aa: CASSRDSETQYF

j_call: TRBJ2-1
v_call: TRBV9
cdr3_aa: CASSSLGQGDYNEQFF

j_call: TRBJ2-5
v_call: TRBV7-9
cdr3_aa: CASSPRLAGGPRLETQYF

j_call: TRBJ2-1
v_call: TRBV6-4
cdr3_aa: CASSERGADSYNEQFF

j_call: TRBJ2-1
v_call: TRBV19
cdr3_aa: CASSWDSNNEQFF

j_call: TRBJ1-6
v_call: TRBV2
cdr3_aa: CASSGGIGNSPLHF

j_call: TRBJ1-6
v_call: TRBV30
cdr3_aa: CAWSRGQGFDSPLHF

j_call: TRBJ2-1
v_call: TRBV5-4
cdr3_aa: CASSLSAGLPRGEQFF

j_call: TRBJ1-6
v_call: TRBV7-2
cdr3_aa: CASSLDRGRGSPLHF

j_call: TRBJ2-1
v_call: TRBV3-1/TRBV3-2
cdr3_aa: CASSPLGGGEQFF

j_call: TRBJ1-3
v_call: TRBV11-2
cdr3_aa: CASSPGTARNTIYF